Below, one TCR beta chain is given with its context. Which antigen it targets is not known. No base quality information exists; no much larger clone differs at one position. V has 5 bases trimmed and J has 6 bases trimmed; junction bases matching no gene number 7. CDR1 MNHNY and CDR2 SVGAGI are derived from the germline V gene (reference sequence). Inclusive of the bounding cysteine and phenylalanine, the CDR3 is 15 residues long. The sequence is cut down to CDR3 DNA, 45 bases in frame from base 1. These data are taken from a study of T cell changes during pregnancy in multiple sclerosis (dated by TCRdb to between 2018 and 2021). Study-wide context: In women with multiple sclerosis, the researchers looked at how the T cell repertoire shifted as pregnancy progressed.

Preparation of the library involved the immunoSEQ multiplex PCR assay. The table comes from immuneACCESS by way of TCRdb, which keeps in-frame sequences with V and J called. Part of the clones is missing from these tables; in studies checked, under half for an unresolved V gene and the rest for unknown reasons. The sample table contains around 54,000 clones; only one count was recorded for about nine tenths of them. The leading ten clones occupy about 0.61% of the sample. The sample consisted of CD4+ T cells from peripheral blood mononuclear cells, taken after pregnancy. The chain joins TRBV6-6 to TRBJ1-2; the central 12 bases match TRBD1. The clonotype comes from a female donor in good health, enrolled as a control in a pregnancy study. This receptor has the CDR3 CASSNLGTGGDGYTF. The sequenced DNA: TGTGCCAGCAGTAATCTCGGGACAGGGGGCGATGGCTACACCTTC.